The 18 T cell receptor beta chains listed next were all sequenced from one sample in a study of blood T cell repertoires in COVID-19. Assay: immunoSEQ multiplex PCR; the TCRdb copy retains only in-frame clones and omits some. The data show over 75,000 clones, roughly 80% seen once. Source material: peripheral blood. All receptors come from a human donor in a cohort sampled during active COVID-19.

The chain joins TRBV9 to TRBJ2-3, with 8 bases identical to TRBD2. From germline, CDR1 is SGDLS and CDR2 YYNGEE. The V segment lost 5 bases and the J segment 0 bases; nucleotides outside the gene matches: 2. CDR3 length: 14 amino acids. The CDR3 DNA is TGTGCCAGCAGGCGGGAGGTCAGCACAGATACGCAGTATTTT. Protein: CASRREVSTDTQYF.

The gene calls are TRBV4-3 and TRBJ1-3; maybe TRBD1 (6 bases). Germline values: CDR1 LGHNA, CDR2 YSLEER. V was clipped by 0 bases and J by 0 bases, with 9 bases between them. The CDR3 extends over 16 amino acids. The CDR3 nucleotides read TGCGCCAGCAGCCAAGACCTGGACAGCTCTGGAAACACCATATATTTT. Protein product: CASSQDLDSSGNTIYF.

The CDR3 coding sequence is TGTGCCACCAGCAGAGGTCCGAACATGAACACTGAAGCTTTCTTT. Protein sequence: CATSRGPNMNTEAFF. The chain links TRBV15 to TRBJ1-1; no clear D gene. The CDR3 has 15 residues. Per the germline V gene, CDR1 is LNHNV and CDR2 is YYDKDF (reference sequence). Trimming shortened V by 1 base and J by 0 bases, and 9 bases separated the two germline ends.

The chain uses TRBV3-1 (or the pseudogene TRBV3-2) and TRBJ1-1; D not resolved. The CDR3 is made up of 15 amino acids. Germline lookup yields CDR1 LGHDT and CDR2 YNNKEL (reference sequence). The V and J ends lost 4 bases and 3 bases respectively, with 15 bases between them. The CDR3 sequence is CASSPLQVTDTEAFF. Here the CDR3 DNA reads TGTGCCAGCAGCCCCCTGCAGGTCACGGACACTGAAGCTTTCTTT.

This chain connects TRBV30 to TRBJ1-1; D is ambiguous. This CDR3 comprises 11 residues. Germline CDR1 GTSNPN, CDR2 SVGIG (reference sequence). Trimming pared 3 bases from V and 11 bases from J, leaving 13 bases between. The CDR3 here is CAWREAIIAFF. DNA of the CDR3: TGTGCCTGGAGGGAGGCCATTATCGCTTTCTTT.

The chain combines TRBV19 with TRBJ1-3; D unresolved. The CDR3 is 13 amino acids. CDR1 is LNHDA and CDR2 is SQIVND in the germline V gene (reference sequence). V was shortened by 6 bases and J by 5 bases, with 11 bases between the two germline ends. CDR3 amino acids: CASSTGSRNTIYF. CDR3 bases: TGTGCCAGTAGCACGGGATCGAGAAACACCATATATTTT.

J is TRBJ1-1 and V is TRBV19, with a possible D match to TRBD1 (5 bases). Trimming cost V 6 bases and J 1 base, with 18 bases left between them. The CDR3 is 16 residues long. In germline, CDR1 is LNHDA, CDR2 SQIVND (reference sequence). CDR3 sequence reads: CASRGGRVSPNTEAFF. The CDR3 DNA sequence: TGTGCCAGTAGGGGGGGTCGGGTGTCACCGAACACTGAAGCTTTCTTT.

The chain employs TRBV6-5 and TRBJ2-1, with 7 bases that match TRBD2. After removal of 5 bases from V and 5 bases from J, the junction contained 9 bases not matched to a gene. Germline lookup yields CDR1 MNHEY and CDR2 SVGAGI. This CDR3 is built from 15 residues. In nucleotides, the CDR3 is TGTGCCAGCAGTAACGGACTAGATGGGGACAATGAGCAGTTCTTC. Protein sequence: CASSNGLDGDNEQFF.

The chain has TRBV3-1 (or the pseudogene TRBV3-2) and TRBJ1-5, with 7 bases matching TRBD1. The junction had 2 bases not matched to a gene; V was cut back by 3 bases and J by 0 bases. From germline, CDR1 is LGHDT and CDR2 YNNKEL (reference sequence). The length of the CDR3 is 15 residues. In nucleotides, the CDR3 is TGTGCCAGCAGCCAGGGGACAGATAGCAATCAGCCCCAGCATTTT. Encoded protein: CASSQGTDSNQPQHF.

This clone has only a few counts. This chain uses TRBV6-5 with TRBJ2-2; 8 positions agree with TRBD1. Losses at the gene ends were 0 bases for V and 4 bases for J; bases not matched to a gene: 4. There are 16 residues in the CDR3. CDR1 is MNHEY, CDR2 SVGAGI, per germline. The CDR3 DNA sequence: TGTGCCAGCAGTTACTCGCGGACAGGGTCCACCGGGGAGCTGTTTTTT. Encoded protein: CASSYSRTGSTGELFF.

V and J are TRBV5-1 and TRBJ2-2; 9 bases line up with TRBD2. With 1 base clipped from V and 7 bases from J, the junction kept 14 bases outside the gene matches. CDR3 length: 18 amino acids. Germline V gene data show CDR1 as SGHRS and CDR2 as YFSETQ. The CDR3 nucleotides read TGCGCCAGCAGCTTGAGAGGACAGCGGGGGGCGAGTCACGGGGAGCTGTTTTTT. Amino acids: CASSLRGQRGASHGELFF.

This sequence joins TRBV18 and TRBJ2-3; 10 bases fit TRBD2. V trimming: 6 bases; J trimming: 3 bases; junction bases outside the gene matches: 3. The CDR3 contains 14 residues. CDR1 KGHSH and CDR2 LQKENI come from the germline V gene. The CDR3 protein is CASSRTSGTDTQYF. As DNA, the CDR3 is TGTGCCAGCTCCCGGACTAGCGGTACAGATACGCAGTATTTT.

V gene TRBV6-1 combines with J gene TRBJ1-2, with a weak D call TRBD1 (5 bases). Germline-derived CDR1 and CDR2 are MNHNS and SASEGT. The CDR3 has 13 amino acids. V shed 3 bases and J shed 7 bases, with 12 bases lying between them. CDR3 protein: CASSDIGTRGYTF. CDR3 sequence (DNA): TGTGCCAGCAGTGATATCGGGACTCGTGGCTACACCTTC.

The V gene is TRBV7-9, the J gene TRBJ1-1, with D unclear. Germline CDR1 SEHNR, CDR2 FQNEAQ (reference sequence). The germline V and J ends were trimmed by 1 base and 5 bases, with 11 bases remaining between them. The CDR3 length is 14 residues. The CDR3 sequence: CASSLGLTGTEAFF. The CDR3 DNA is TGTGCCAGCAGCTTAGGACTGACTGGGACTGAAGCTTTCTTT.

This chain connects TRBV28 to TRBJ1-1, with D possibly being TRBD1 (5 bases). The CDR3 extends over 14 amino acids. Trimming left V 1 base short and J 5 bases short, with 11 bases between. The germline V gene has CDR1 MDHEN and CDR2 SYDVKM. DNA for the CDR3: TGTGCCAGCAGTTTATTCGGGGGTCTGACTGAAGCTTTCTTT. Protein product: CASSLFGGLTEAFF.

This clone was recorded only once. The CDR3 region has the DNA TGTGCCAGCAGTACCCCCGGAGGGAACACCGGGGAGCTGTTTTTT. It encodes CASSTPGGNTGELFF. V gene TRBV28 combines with J gene TRBJ2-2; TRBD2 is a possible D gene (5 bases). This CDR3 has 15 residues. Germline V gene sequence: CDR1 MDHEN, CDR2 SYDVKM. V gave up 5 bases and J gave up 1 base, with 11 bases separating them.

This clone was observed a few times. V usage is TRBV4-3 and J usage is TRBJ2-3, with D unresolved. There are 16 residues in the CDR3. In germline, CDR1 is LGHNA, CDR2 YSLEER. Trimming cost V 1 base and J 1 base, with 12 bases left between them. In DNA form, the CDR3 reads TGCGCCAGCAGCCAAGCCCCGCTGGCGGGCACAGATACGCAGTATTTT. It codes for CASSQAPLAGTDTQYF.

This chain joins TRBV2 and TRBJ1-3; 8 bases fit TRBD1. V shed 4 bases and J 5 bases; nucleotides not matched to a gene: 4. CDR3 length: 14 amino acids. The germline CDR1 and CDR2 sequences are SNHLY and FYNNEI. CDR3 region: CASSAGQGRNTIYF. In nucleotides, the CDR3 is TGTGCCAGCAGTGCTGGACAGGGACGAAACACCATATATTTT.